The clone carrying this T cell receptor beta chain has just one count. What it binds is not known. This sample also contains other DNA sequences that code for the same CDR3. CD45RO-negative cells were positively selected for CCR7, leaving out terminally differentiated effector memory CD45RA+ cells. The record originates from a study of shared clonotypes between healthy human individuals. Across the study: Researchers assigned three CD4 naive, three CD4 memory, two CD8 naive and one CD8 memory plate to each donor. Findings of the study overall: It was the few donors that limited the genetic and exposure-history diversity represented.

Between the trimmed V and J ends, which lost 3 bases and 8 bases, there was a span of 5 bases. This CDR3 comprises 11 residues. Germline assignment: CDR1 SEHNR and CDR2 FQNEAQ (reference sequence). Deep-level assay runs were performed. Per the study methods: Junction-only immunoSEQ data arrived without quality scores, meaning filtering differed. TCRdb's copy holds only in-frame clones and misses some; the assay was immunoSEQ multiplex PCR. D and trimming were read from the DNA, whereas the V and J calls and clone size are those reported in that table. The sample lists about 590,000 clones; 95% to 96% were seen once.

The origin of this receptor is a woman between 25 and 40 years old in good health. The chain joins TRBV7-9 to TRBJ2-1; D might be TRBD1 or TRBD2, each matching 5 bases. Specimen: naive CD8+ T cells sorted from blood. The CDR3 protein is CASSLGDEQFF. The CDR3 nucleotides read TGTGCCAGCAGCTTGGGGGATGAGCAGTTCTTC.